The 19 T cell receptor beta chains reported below all come from one sample, sequenced in a study of blood T cell repertoires in COVID-19 (dated by TCRdb to the early 2020s). Library construction relied on the immunoSEQ multiplex PCR assay. In its TCRdb copy, this immuneACCESS table keeps in-frame sequences only and misses some clones. Where compared with another copy, unresolved V genes explain less than half of these, and the others have no known cause. Across this sample there are almost 200,000 clones, with around 92% seen only once. Approximately 7.6% of the sample is in the top ten clones. The sequencing input was PBMCs or T cells enriched from blood (not recorded which). Receptors were obtained from a woman in her late teens or twenties who had recovered from COVID-19.

V and J are TRBV6-5 and TRBJ1-1; no clear D gene. The length of the CDR3 is 13 residues. The germline V gene has CDR1 MNHEY and CDR2 SVGAGI. V lost 4 bases, J lost 2 bases, and 8 bases lay in between. The CDR3 loop reads CASSSGRNTEAFF. The CDR3 DNA reads as TGTGCCAGCAGTTCGGGGAGAAACACTGAAGCTTTCTTT.

The chain joins TRBV7-2 to TRBJ1-2; TRBD1 matches at 11 bases. Germline CDR1 SGHTA, CDR2 FQGNSA. V shed 4 bases, J shed 6 bases, and the junction held 4 bases outside the gene matches. The CDR3 contains 14 residues. CDR3 region: CASSSDRGRNGYTF. In nucleotides, the CDR3 is TGTGCCAGCAGCTCGGACAGGGGGCGCAATGGCTACACCTTC.

This sequence joins TRBV29-1 and TRBJ1-2, with 9 bases aligning to TRBD1. This CDR3 contains 15 residues. Per the germline V gene, CDR1 is SQVTM and CDR2 is ANQGSEA. Trimming cost V 3 bases and J 8 bases; bases outside gene matches: 13. This chain's CDR3 is CSVEVQGALSGGYTF. The CDR3 DNA reads as TGCAGCGTTGAGGTACAGGGGGCCTTGTCGGGAGGCTACACCTTC.

V is TRBV7-2 and J is TRBJ2-2; 8 bases fit TRBD1. The germline V gene has CDR1 SGHTA and CDR2 FQGNSA. Unmatched junction bases numbered 7, after V lost 6 bases and J lost 4 bases. The CDR3 extends over 15 amino acids. The CDR3 protein is CASRKTGVGTGELFF. CDR3 nucleotide sequence: TGTGCCAGCAGAAAGACAGGGGTTGGCACCGGGGAGCTGTTTTTT.

The rearrangement joins TRBV18 to TRBJ2-3; 11 nucleotides agree with TRBD2. Germline-derived CDR1 and CDR2 are KGHSH and LQKENI. V lost 3 bases and J lost 1; bases outside the gene matches: 0. The CDR3 length is 15 residues. The CDR3 coding sequence is TGTGCCAGCTCACCGACTAGCGGGGGCACAGATACGCAGTATTTT. Translating it yields CASSPTSGGTDTQYF.

The rearrangement links TRBV7-9 to TRBJ1-2, with no clear D. This CDR3 comprises 13 residues. Per the germline V gene, CDR1 is SEHNR and CDR2 is FQNEAQ (reference sequence). V lost 4 bases to trimming and J lost 3 bases, with 9 bases between them. The CDR3 nucleotides are TGTGCCAGCAGCTCGAACAGAGACTATGGCTACACCTTC. Its translation: CASSSNRDYGYTF.

As for this clone: The sample holds other DNA sequences that translate to the same CDR3. This chain links TRBV3-1 (or the pseudogene TRBV3-2) with TRBJ1-1; D may be TRBD1 (5 bases). The CDR3 sequence is 13 residues long. Germline V gene data show CDR1 as LGHDT and CDR2 as YNNKEL (reference sequence). The ends were cut back, 0 bases at V and 4 bases at J, with 6 bases in the middle. This CDR3 reads CASSQDRGTEAFF. The CDR3 region has the DNA TGTGCCAGCAGCCAAGATAGGGGCACTGAAGCTTTCTTT.

This rearrangement joins TRBV20-1 to TRBJ1-2, with a weak D call TRBD1 (5 bases). The CDR3 has 13 residues. Per germline, CDR1 DFQATT and CDR2 SNEGSKA (reference sequence). Trimming stripped 6 bases from V and 7 bases from J, with 18 bases between. The CDR3 protein is CSASSGDLVGYTF. The CDR3 nucleotides read TGCAGTGCAAGTTCGGGGGATTTGGTTGGCTACACCTTC.

J is TRBJ2-7 and V is TRBV5-5; perhaps TRBD1 as D (5 bases). Between the trimmed V and J ends, which lost 4 bases and 6 bases, there was a span of 11 bases. The CDR3 spans 12 residues. Germline CDR1 SGHKS, CDR2 YYEKEE (reference sequence). CDR3 in DNA: TGTGCCAGCAGCGGTACAGGTAGCGAGCAGTACTTC. Its protein product is CASSGTGSEQYF. The full variable domain, in which reference TRBV5-5 and TRBJ2-7 provide the parts outside the CDR3, is DAGVTQSPTHLIKTRGQQVTLRCSPISGHKSVSWYQQVLGQGPQFIFQYYEKEERGRGNFPDRFSARQFPNYSSELNVNALLLGDSALYLCASSGTGSEQYFGPGTRLTVT.

The chain recombines TRBV29-1 with TRBJ1-3, with D perhaps matching TRBD1 (5 bases). CDR3 length: 16 amino acids. Germline V gives CDR1 SQVTM, CDR2 ANQGSEA. V was trimmed by 0 bases and J by 1 base, leaving 13 bases between them. CDR3 nucleotides: TGCAGCGTTGAAGATTGGGGGGACTCGTCTGGAAACACCATATATTTT. It yields the protein CSVEDWGDSSGNTIYF.

This chain connects TRBV29-1 to TRBJ1-2; D might be TRBD1 (6 bases). The CDR3 extends over 14 amino acids. Per germline, CDR1 SQVTM and CDR2 ANQGSEA. The V and J ends lost 6 bases and 6 bases respectively, with 20 bases between them. CDR3 in amino acids: CSVPTQGLVHGYTF. The DNA of the CDR3 is TGCAGCGTACCCACACAGGGATTAGTCCATGGCTACACCTTC.

The chain combines TRBV2 with TRBJ2-1, with TRBD2 identical over 12 bases. Germline V lookup: CDR1 SNHLY, CDR2 FYNNEI. The CDR3 has 18 residues. After removal of 2 bases from V and 6 bases from J, the junction contained 11 bases not matched to a gene. CDR3: CASSEPGLAGGHGNEQFF. The CDR3 DNA reads as TGTGCCAGCAGTGAACCGGGGCTAGCGGGGGGGCACGGCAATGAGCAGTTCTTC.

The rearrangement joins TRBV5-5 to TRBJ2-1; 9 bases are shared with TRBD1. Germline lookup yields CDR1 SGHKS and CDR2 YYEKEE (reference sequence). The CDR3 length is 17 residues. The J segment lost 4 bases and the V segment lost 3 bases, leaving 11 bases of the junction unmatched. The CDR3 nucleotides read TGTGCCAGCAGCTCGGGACCCGGGACAGGGTCGTACAATGAGCAGTTCTTC. Translating it yields CASSSGPGTGSYNEQFF. Filled out from reference TRBV5-5 and TRBJ2-1, the complete variable domain reads DAGVTQSPTHLIKTRGQQVTLRCSPISGHKSVSWYQQVLGQGPQFIFQYYEKEERGRGNFPDRFSARQFPNYSSELNVNALLLGDSALYLCASSSGPGTGSYNEQFFGPGTRLTVL.

This rearrangement joins TRBV5-4 to TRBJ2-3, with TRBD1 matching over 7 bases. CDR1 SGHNT and CDR2 YYREEE come from the germline V gene (reference sequence). The CDR3 length is 15 residues. V lost 0 bases to trimming and J lost 0 bases; unmatched junction nucleotides: 1. In DNA form, the CDR3 reads TGTGCCAGCAGCTTGGGACAGGGAAGCACAGATACGCAGTATTTT. Encoded protein: CASSLGQGSTDTQYF. The whole variable domain, remainder taken from reference TRBV5-4 and TRBJ2-3, is ETGVTQSPTHLIKTRGQQVTLRCSSQSGHNTVSWYQQALGQGPQFIFQYYREEENGRGNFPPRFSGLQFPNYSSELNVNALELDDSALYLCASSLGQGSTDTQYFGPGTRLTVL.

This chain links TRBV28 with TRBJ1-5, with D maybe TRBD1 (5 bases). V shed 3 bases and J shed 4 bases, with 16 bases lying between them. The CDR3 spans 16 residues. The germline gives CDR1 MDHEN, CDR2 SYDVKM. Here the CDR3 DNA reads TGTGCCAGCAGTTTCGCTTCGTCGGGGGGGAATCAGCCCCAGCATTTT. Protein: CASSFASSGGNQPQHF.

The chain couples TRBV13 to TRBJ2-3; D not resolved. The V end lost 0 bases, the J end lost 4 bases, and 8 bases lay between the germline ends. Germline-derived CDR1 and CDR2 are PRHDT and FYEKMQ (reference sequence). The length of the CDR3 is 14 residues. The CDR3 DNA sequence: TGTGCCAGCAGCTTAGGCCGAGGAGCAGATACGCAGTATTTT. Translating it yields CASSLGRGADTQYF.

The chain links TRBV7-6 to TRBJ2-7, with 7 nucleotides matching TRBD1. The CDR3 contains 15 residues. The junction had 9 bases not matched to a gene; V was cut back by 1 base and J by 6 bases. CDR1 is SGHVS, CDR2 FNYEAQ, per germline. The CDR3 region has the DNA TGTGCCAGCAGCTTAGGAGCCGACAGGGAAGGCGAGCAGTACTTC. The encoded protein is CASSLGADREGEQYF.

The chain links TRBV7-3 to TRBJ1-1; 9 positions match TRBD1. With 5 bases clipped from V and 3 bases from J, the junction kept 7 bases outside the gene matches. The CDR3 totals 15 residues. CDR1 SGHTA and CDR2 FQGTGA come from the germline V gene. CDR3: CASSKTGGRDTEAFF. In DNA, the CDR3 is TGTGCCAGCAGCAAGACAGGGGGAAGGGACACTGAAGCTTTCTTT. The full variable domain, with the rest looked up from reference TRBV7-3 and TRBJ1-1, is GAGVSQTPSNKVTEKGKYVELRCDPISGHTALYWYRQSLGQGPEFLIYFQGTGAADDSGLPNDRFFAVRPEGSVSTLKIQRTERGDSAVYLCASSKTGGRDTEAFFGQGTRLTVV.

The rearrangement links TRBV6-1 to TRBJ2-7; TRBD2 matches at 7 bases. J gave up 3 bases and V 3 bases, and 5 bases lay outside the gene matches. CDR1 and CDR2 (germline): MNHNS, SASEGT. The CDR3 has 14 residues. Written as DNA, the CDR3 is TGTGCCAGCAGTGAGGGGGGGTCGTACTACGAGCAGTACTTC. Translated: CASSEGGSYYEQYF.